One sample yielded the 22 T cell receptor beta chains listed below, sequenced in a study of blood T cell repertoires in COVID-19. Clones were read by immunoSEQ multiplex PCR, and TCRdb kept only the in-frame ones, dropping some. The table shows about 370,000 clones, with more than 70% occurring only once. Sequencing input: peripheral blood. The source is a woman aged 25 to 39 with COVID-19, enrolled during active disease.

The rearrangement joins TRBV28 to TRBJ2-1, with TRBD2 matching 8 bases. The V gene's germline CDR1 is MDHEN and CDR2 SYDVKM. The CDR3 contains 15 residues. V shed 3 bases, J shed 8 bases, and the junction held 9 bases outside the gene matches. The CDR3 nucleotides are TGTGCCAGCAGTTTTCACGGGGGGGCCGGGGATGAGCAGTTCTTC. It yields the protein CASSFHGGAGDEQFF.

The genes are TRBV6-6 and TRBJ2-2; 7 nucleotides line up with TRBD1. The CDR3 length is 15 residues. Germline V gene sequence: CDR1 MNHNY, CDR2 SVGAGI (reference sequence). J was trimmed by 4 bases and V by 11 bases; bases with no gene match: 13. The CDR3 region has the DNA TGTGCCGGATCGGGACAGACTTCGGCCACCGGGGAGCTGTTTTTT. This codes for CAGSGQTSATGELFF.

The rearrangement links TRBV5-1 to TRBJ2-7; 8 nucleotides line up with TRBD1. After removal of 4 bases from V and 3 bases from J, the junction contained 3 bases not matched to a gene. This CDR3 region has 13 residues. The germline CDR1 and CDR2 sequences are SGHRS and YFSETQ. The CDR3 region has the DNA TGCGCCAGCAGCGCAGGGGGCGGCTACGAGCAGTACTTC. Amino acid sequence: CASSAGGGYEQYF.

The chain has TRBV6-5 and TRBJ1-2, with TRBD1 as a possible D gene (5 bases). Germline V lookup: CDR1 MNHEY, CDR2 SVGAGI. Deletions cut 2 bases from V and 4 bases from J, with 11 bases between. This CDR3 comprises 14 residues. CDR3 nucleotide sequence: TGTGCCAGCAGTTACGGGGGGGTCGGCTATGGCTACACCTTC. Encoded protein: CASSYGGVGYGYTF.

The J gene is TRBJ2-5, the V gene TRBV7-9; a possible D gene is TRBD1 (5 bases). V dropped 5 bases and J dropped 0 bases, with 13 bases sitting between them. Germline lookup yields CDR1 SEHNR and CDR2 FQNEAQ (reference sequence). This CDR3 has 15 residues. CDR3 region: CASSGSDSYQETQYF. CDR3 nucleotide sequence: TGTGCCAGCAGCGGATCTGACAGCTACCAAGAGACCCAGTACTTC.

The chain couples TRBV18 to TRBJ1-5, with 10 positions matching TRBD1. Germline values: CDR1 KGHSH, CDR2 LQKENI. Trimming cost V 4 bases and J 1 base; bases outside gene matches: 13. The CDR3 consists of 19 residues. The DNA of the CDR3 is TGTGCCAGCTCACGCCAGGGACAGGGGTTACTGGCGAGCAATCAGCCCCAGCATTTT. Translating gives CASSRQGQGLLASNQPQHF.

The V call is TRBV5-4, the J call TRBJ2-3, with D possibly matching TRBD2 (6 bases). Looked up from germline, CDR1 is SGHNT and CDR2 is YYREEE (reference sequence). V was shortened by 4 bases and J by 4 bases, with 13 bases between the two germline ends. The CDR3 covers 14 residues. The CDR3 DNA is TGTGCCAGCAGCGCTCCCGGGACTGCAGATACGCAGTATTTT. Protein product: CASSAPGTADTQYF.

The chain links TRBV27 to TRBJ2-6; 7 bases map to TRBD1. CDR3 size: 20 residues. The J segment lost 0 bases and the V segment lost 3 bases, leaving 14 bases of the junction unmatched. CDR1 is MNHEY, CDR2 SMNVEV, per germline (reference sequence). The CDR3 loop is CASSFDKYDRVGSGANVLTF. The CDR3 DNA reads as TGTGCCAGCAGTTTCGATAAATATGACAGGGTGGGCTCTGGGGCCAACGTCCTGACTTTC. Full variable domain (remainder filled in from reference TRBV27 and TRBJ2-6): EAQVTQNPRYLITVTGKKLTVTCSQNMNHEYMSWYRQDPGLGLRQIYYSMNVEVTDKGDVPEGYKVSRKEKRNFPLILESPSPNQTSLYFCASSFDKYDRVGSGANVLTFGAGSRLTVL.

The chain employs TRBV4-1 and TRBJ2-7; 8 positions match TRBD2. This CDR3 region has 16 residues. CDR1 MGHRA and CDR2 YSYEKL come from the germline V gene. V lost 1 base to trimming and J lost 1 base; unmatched junction nucleotides: 6. This chain's CDR3 is CASSQVRASGSYEQYF. CDR3 nucleotides: TGCGCCAGCAGCCAAGTTAGAGCTAGCGGGTCCTACGAGCAGTACTTC.

The V and J genes are TRBV19 and TRBJ2-1; TRBD2 matches at 9 bases. Trimming took 0 bases from V and 7 from J; bases not matched to a gene: 7. The CDR3 loop spans 16 amino acids. Germline CDR1 is LNHDA and CDR2 is SQIVND (reference sequence). The CDR3 nucleotides read TGTGCCAGTAGTATAGAGACGGGACTAGCCCCGAATGAGCAGTTCTTC. Translation: CASSIETGLAPNEQFF.

The chain links TRBV6-4 to TRBJ2-1; TRBD2 matches 7 bases. The CDR3 runs 16 residues. Germline V gene data show CDR1 as MRHNA and CDR2 as SNTAGT. V was pared by 5 bases and J by 0 bases, with 7 bases of the junction left unmatched. The CDR3 sequence is CASSPLADVSYNEQFF. In DNA form, the CDR3 reads TGTGCCAGCAGTCCCCTAGCGGACGTCTCCTACAATGAGCAGTTCTTC.

The count of this clone is one. The chain is built from TRBV6-6 and TRBJ1-2; 7 nucleotides match TRBD1. There are 15 residues in the CDR3. Trimming took 0 bases from V and 8 from J; bases not matched to a gene: 9. Germline CDR1 reads MNHNY; CDR2 reads SVGAGI (reference sequence). The CDR3 sequence is CASSYSIARGQGYTF. Here the CDR3 DNA reads TGTGCCAGCAGTTACTCGATCGCCAGGGGACAGGGCTACACCTTC.

V gene TRBV11-2 combines with J gene TRBJ2-3; D is unclear. The germline CDR1 and CDR2 sequences are SGHAT and FQNNGV. V gave up 5 bases and J gave up 2 bases, with 8 bases separating them. The CDR3 is made up of 13 amino acids. CDR3 nucleotides: TGTGCCAGCAGCCCCCTACTCACAGATACGCAGTATTTT. The encoded protein is CASSPLLTDTQYF.

The chain uses TRBV6-1 and TRBJ1-5; the match to TRBD1 covers 8 bases. Per the germline V gene, CDR1 is MNHNS and CDR2 is SASEGT. This CDR3 has 16 amino acids. Germline trimming cut 0 bases from V and 6 bases from J; bases unmatched to any gene: 7. The DNA for the CDR3 is TGTGCCAGCAGTGAAGCGCTCGGACAGGGCGTTCAGCCCCAGCATTTT. Translated: CASSEALGQGVQPQHF.

V gene TRBV27 combines with J gene TRBJ1-2, with a tentative D call TRBD1 (5 bases). CDR3 length equals 13 residues. The V gene lost 0 bases and the J gene lost 6 bases, with 8 bases spanning the gap. CDR1 MNHEY and CDR2 SMNVEV come from the germline V gene (reference sequence). CDR3 coding DNA: TGTGCCAGCAGTTTATCCAGGGTGGATGGCTACACCTTC. Amino acid sequence: CASSLSRVDGYTF.

This chain's CDR3 is CASSPLIRTSTEAFF. The DNA of the CDR3 is TGTGCCAGCAGCCCCCTAATCCGGACATCCACTGAAGCTTTCTTT. V usage is TRBV4-2 and J usage is TRBJ1-1; a possible D gene is TRBD1 (5 bases). The CDR3 contains 15 residues. With 4 bases removed from V and 4 bases from J, the gap between germline ends came to 16 bases. The germline gives CDR1 LGHNA, CDR2 YNFKEQ.

This chain joins TRBV2 and TRBJ2-3; 13 bases match TRBD2. Germline V lookup: CDR1 SNHLY, CDR2 FYNNEI. This CDR3 region has 14 residues. The V segment lost 9 bases and the J segment 1 base; nucleotides outside the gene matches: 1. This CDR3 is CARTSGGGTDTQYF. CDR3 DNA sequence: TGTGCCAGAACTAGCGGGGGGGGCACAGATACGCAGTATTTT.

The rearrangement links TRBV19 to TRBJ1-1; D call uncertain. The CDR3 is 13 residues long. V dropped 3 bases and J dropped 3 bases, with 8 bases sitting between them. Looked up from germline, CDR1 is LNHDA and CDR2 is SQIVND (reference sequence). The CDR3 here is CASSIGPDTEAFF. The CDR3 DNA is TGTGCCAGTAGTATTGGCCCCGACACTGAAGCTTTCTTT.

This chain uses TRBV5-5 with TRBJ1-5; 11 bases match TRBD1. The germline gives CDR1 SGHKS, CDR2 YYEKEE (reference sequence). The CDR3 has 16 amino acids. Unmatched junction bases numbered 8, after V lost 3 bases and J lost 6 bases. The CDR3 nucleotides are TGTGCCAGCAGCTATACCCCCGGGACAGGGGGTCAGCCCCAGCATTTT. It translates to CASSYTPGTGGQPQHF.

This rearrangement joins TRBV27 to TRBJ1-1; 7 bases agree with TRBD1. Looked up from germline, CDR1 is MNHEY and CDR2 is SMNVEV (reference sequence). This CDR3 is built from 15 residues. Losses at the gene ends were 5 bases for V and 4 bases for J; bases not matched to a gene: 10. Written as DNA, the CDR3 is TGTGCCAGCAGTATATACAGGGGCGAGGGCACTGAAGCTTTCTTT. Its protein product is CASSIYRGEGTEAFF.

The rearrangement uses TRBV19 and TRBJ1-3; 9 nucleotides line up with TRBD1. CDR1 is LNHDA, CDR2 SQIVND, per germline (reference sequence). This CDR3 has 14 residues. V lost 9 bases to trimming and J lost 3 bases; unmatched junction nucleotides: 6. CDR3 sequence reads: CASAGTGYGNTIYF. In nucleotides, the CDR3 is TGTGCCAGCGCCGGGACAGGGTATGGAAACACCATATATTTT.

CDR3: CASEQQRGGYQETQYF. CDR3 DNA: TGTGCCAGTGAACAGCAGCGGGGGGGATACCAAGAGACCCAGTACTTC. V gene TRBV6-4 combines with J gene TRBJ2-5; 10 bases match TRBD2. CDR3 size: 16 residues. After removal of 9 bases from V and 0 bases from J, the junction contained 10 bases not matched to a gene. Germline lookup yields CDR1 MRHNA and CDR2 SNTAGT.